Here is one T cell receptor beta chain with its context. This entry comes from a study of T cells after yellow fever vaccination. TCRdb reprocessed the 5' RACE reads via MiXCR and lists one record per CDR3 protein. The table records 150,000 to 200,000 distinct CDR3 sequences, about 6.2% of them present only once. The CDR3 is made up of 14 amino acids. Trimming stripped 5 bases from V and 12 bases from J, with 20 bases between. CDR1 and CDR2 (germline): SGHTA, FQGNSA. The sequence came from a man younger than 35 who received the YFV17D yellow fever vaccine. Sequences were derived from CD4+ T cells sorted from PBMCs, sampled on the day of the first yellow fever vaccination. V and J are TRBV7-2 and TRBJ2-1; D is perhaps TRBD2 (6 bases). CDR3 DNA: TGTGCCAGCAGCCCCAGCCGGGGGTCCCTCTCGCAGTTCTTC. Protein product: CASSPSRGSLSQFF. The variable domain in full, completed from reference TRBV7-2 and TRBJ2-1, reads GAGVSQSPSNKVTEKGKDVELRCDPISGHTALYWYRQSLGQGLEFLIYFQGNSAPDKSGLPSDRFSAERTGGSVSTLTIQRTQQEDSAVYLCASSPSRGSLSQFFGPGTRLTVL.